This T cell receptor beta chain was captured by sequencing in a study of blood T cell repertoires in COVID-19. TCRdb's copy holds only in-frame clones and misses some; the assay was immunoSEQ multiplex PCR. The sample includes about 110,000 clones, about 76% of them seen just once. The CDR3 consists of 14 residues. Trimming removed 7 bases from V and 6 bases from J; junction bases left unmatched: 9. Germline assignment: CDR1 MNHEY and CDR2 SVGAGI. The receptor was derived from a woman aged 70 to 79 with acute or convalescent COVID-19. This chain joins TRBV6-5 and TRBJ1-5; TRBD1 matches at 7 bases. Source material: peripheral blood. CDR3 protein: CASTQLQGSQPQHF. The CDR3 DNA reads as TGTGCCAGCACCCAGCTACAGGGGAGTCAGCCCCAGCATTTT.